This TCR beta chain was observed in a study of OX40 agonist ivuxolimab in advanced cancers. Study results and caveats: The mean number of expanded clones was higher in CD8+ T cells than in CD4+.

Only one count was recorded for this clone. Its antigen remains unknown. Germline lookup yields CDR1 MDHEN and CDR2 SYDVKM. Losses at the gene ends were 6 bases for V and 3 bases for J; bases not matched to a gene: 9. The CDR3 length is 16 residues. Only in-frame clones appear in the TCRdb table, and some are missing; sequencing was by immunoSEQ multiplex PCR. The table lists some 100,000 clones, under 95% of them singletons. This chain uses TRBV28 with TRBJ1-2; 11 bases are shared with TRBD1. This receptor was taken from an adult with an advanced solid tumor such as melanoma, head and neck, liver or kidney cancer. The sample was CD4+ or CD8+ T cells sorted from blood, taken in a trial of the OX40 agonist ivuxolimab. The CDR3 is CASSPAPGQGDYGYTF. DNA of the CDR3: TGTGCCAGCAGCCCCGCTCCGGGACAGGGGGACTATGGCTACACCTTC.